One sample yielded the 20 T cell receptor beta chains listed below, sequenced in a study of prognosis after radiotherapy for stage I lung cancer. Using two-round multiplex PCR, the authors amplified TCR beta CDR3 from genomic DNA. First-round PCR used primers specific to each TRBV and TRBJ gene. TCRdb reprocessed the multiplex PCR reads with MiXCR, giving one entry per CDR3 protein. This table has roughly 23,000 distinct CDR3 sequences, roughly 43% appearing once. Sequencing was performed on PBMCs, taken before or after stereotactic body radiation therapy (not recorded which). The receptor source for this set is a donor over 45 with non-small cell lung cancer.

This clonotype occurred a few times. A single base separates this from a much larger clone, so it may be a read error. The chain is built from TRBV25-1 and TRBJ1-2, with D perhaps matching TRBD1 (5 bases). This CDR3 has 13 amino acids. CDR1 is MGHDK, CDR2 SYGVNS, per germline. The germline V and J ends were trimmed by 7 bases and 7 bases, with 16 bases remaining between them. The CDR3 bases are TGTGCCAGCATTGCCCAGGACAACGGTGGCTACACCTTC. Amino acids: CASIAQDNGGYTF.

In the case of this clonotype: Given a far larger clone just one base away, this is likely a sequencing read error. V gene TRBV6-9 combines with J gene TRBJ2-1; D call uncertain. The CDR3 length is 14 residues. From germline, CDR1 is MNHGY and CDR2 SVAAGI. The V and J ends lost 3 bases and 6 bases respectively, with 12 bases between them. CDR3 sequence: CASSYSVSINEQFF. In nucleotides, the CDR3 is TGTGCCAGCAGTTACAGTGTTAGCATCAATGAGCAGTTCTTC.

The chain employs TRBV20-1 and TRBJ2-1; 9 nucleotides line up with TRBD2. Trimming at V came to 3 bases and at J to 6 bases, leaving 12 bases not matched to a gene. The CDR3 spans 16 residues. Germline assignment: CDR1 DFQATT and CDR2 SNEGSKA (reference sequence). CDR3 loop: CSARGGVLAGFNEQFF. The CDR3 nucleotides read TGCAGTGCTAGGGGGGGTGTACTAGCGGGTTTCAATGAGCAGTTCTTC.

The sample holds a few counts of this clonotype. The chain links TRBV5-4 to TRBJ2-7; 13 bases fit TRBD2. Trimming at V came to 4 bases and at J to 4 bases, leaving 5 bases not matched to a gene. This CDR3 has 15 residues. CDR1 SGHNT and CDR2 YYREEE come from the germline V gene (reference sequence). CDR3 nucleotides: TGTGCCAGCAGCGGGGGGACTAGCGGGACTTACGAGCAGTACTTC. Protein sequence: CASSGGTSGTYEQYF.

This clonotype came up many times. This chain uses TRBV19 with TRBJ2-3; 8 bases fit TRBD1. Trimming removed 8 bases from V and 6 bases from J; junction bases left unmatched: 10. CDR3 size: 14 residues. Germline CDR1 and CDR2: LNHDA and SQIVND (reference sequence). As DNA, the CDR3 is TGTGCCAGTCGCGACAGGGGTCGCGTTGATACGCAGTATTTT. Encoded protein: CASRDRGRVDTQYF.

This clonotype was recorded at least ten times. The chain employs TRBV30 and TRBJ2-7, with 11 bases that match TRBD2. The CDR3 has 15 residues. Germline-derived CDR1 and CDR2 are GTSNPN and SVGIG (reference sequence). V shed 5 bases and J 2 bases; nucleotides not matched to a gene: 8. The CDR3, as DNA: TGTGCCTGGCCTAAGGGACTAGCGGAGGCCTACGAGCAGTACTTC. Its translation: CAWPKGLAEAYEQYF.

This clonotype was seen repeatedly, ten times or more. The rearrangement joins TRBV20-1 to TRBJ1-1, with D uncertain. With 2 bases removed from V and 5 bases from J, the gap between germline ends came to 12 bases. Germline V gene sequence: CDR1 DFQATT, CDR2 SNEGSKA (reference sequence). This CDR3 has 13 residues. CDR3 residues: CSARRKRETEAFF. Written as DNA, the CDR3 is TGCAGTGCTAGAAGGAAGAGAGAAACTGAAGCTTTCTTT.

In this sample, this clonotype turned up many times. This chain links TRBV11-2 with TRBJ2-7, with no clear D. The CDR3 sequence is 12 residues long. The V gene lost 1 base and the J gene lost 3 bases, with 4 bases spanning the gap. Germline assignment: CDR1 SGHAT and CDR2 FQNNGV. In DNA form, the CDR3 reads TGTGCCAGCAGCTTAGGCTTCTACGAGCAGTACTTC. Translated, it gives CASSLGFYEQYF.

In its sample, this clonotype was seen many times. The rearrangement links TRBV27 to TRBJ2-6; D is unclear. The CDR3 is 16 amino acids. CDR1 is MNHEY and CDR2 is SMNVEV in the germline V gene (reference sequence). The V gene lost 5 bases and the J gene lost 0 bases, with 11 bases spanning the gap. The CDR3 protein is CASSRAFTSGANVLTF. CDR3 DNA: TGTGCCAGCAGTAGGGCATTTACCTCTGGGGCCAACGTCCTGACTTTC.

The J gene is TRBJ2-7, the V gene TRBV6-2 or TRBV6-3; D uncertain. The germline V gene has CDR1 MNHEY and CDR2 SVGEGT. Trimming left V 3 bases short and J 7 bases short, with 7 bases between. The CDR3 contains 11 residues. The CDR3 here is CASSYRPEQYF. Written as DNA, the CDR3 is TGTGCCAGCAGTTATAGACCAGAGCAGTACTTC.

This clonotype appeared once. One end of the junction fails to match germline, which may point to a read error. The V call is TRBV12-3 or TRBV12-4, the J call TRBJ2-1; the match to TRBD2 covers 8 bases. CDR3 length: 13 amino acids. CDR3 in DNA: TGTGCCAGAAGTTTGGGACTAGAAAATGAGAAGTTCTTC. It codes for CARSLGLENEKFF.

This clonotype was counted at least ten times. CDR3 sequence (DNA): TGTGCCAGCTCCAAAGGAGGGATCATAGAAAAACTGTTTTTT. This gives the protein CASSKGGIIEKLFF. The V call is TRBV27, the J call TRBJ1-4; D is undetermined. CDR1 is MNHEY, CDR2 SMNVEV, per germline (reference sequence). The CDR3 contains 14 residues. The V gene lost 8 bases and the J gene lost 8 bases, with 18 bases spanning the gap. Based on the CDR3 plus reference TRBV27 and TRBJ1-4, the full variable domain is EAQVTQNPRYLITVTGKKLTVTCSQNMNHEYMSWYRQDPGLGLRQIYYSMNVEVTDKGDVPEGYKVSRKEKRNFPLILESPSPNQTSLYFCASSKGGIIEKLFFGSGTQLSVL.

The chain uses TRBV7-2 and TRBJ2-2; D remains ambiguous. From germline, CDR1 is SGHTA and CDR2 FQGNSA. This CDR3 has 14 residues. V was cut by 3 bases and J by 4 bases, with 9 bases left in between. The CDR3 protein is CASSLVAGTGELFF. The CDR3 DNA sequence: TGTGCCAGCAGCTTGGTCGCTGGCACCGGGGAGCTGTTTTTT.

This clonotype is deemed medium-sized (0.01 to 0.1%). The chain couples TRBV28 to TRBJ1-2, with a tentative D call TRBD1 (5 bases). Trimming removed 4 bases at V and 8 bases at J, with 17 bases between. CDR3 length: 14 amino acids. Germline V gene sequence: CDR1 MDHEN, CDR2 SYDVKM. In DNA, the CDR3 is TGTGCCAGCAGTTCTACTACAGGTTTCGAAGGCTACACCTTC. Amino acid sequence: CASSSTTGFEGYTF.

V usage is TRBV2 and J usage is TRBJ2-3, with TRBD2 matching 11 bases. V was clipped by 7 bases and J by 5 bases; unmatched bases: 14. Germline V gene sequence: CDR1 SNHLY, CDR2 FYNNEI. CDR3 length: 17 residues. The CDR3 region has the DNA TGTGCCAGCATTAAAGGGAGACTAGCGGGAAATAGAGATACGCAGTATTTT. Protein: CASIKGRLAGNRDTQYF. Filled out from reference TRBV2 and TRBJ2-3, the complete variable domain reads EPEVTQTPSHQVTQMGQEVILRCVPISNHLYFYWYRQILGQKVEFLVSFYNNEISEKSEIFDDQFSVERPDGSNFTLKIRSTKLEDSAMYFCASIKGRLAGNRDTQYFGPGTRLTVL.

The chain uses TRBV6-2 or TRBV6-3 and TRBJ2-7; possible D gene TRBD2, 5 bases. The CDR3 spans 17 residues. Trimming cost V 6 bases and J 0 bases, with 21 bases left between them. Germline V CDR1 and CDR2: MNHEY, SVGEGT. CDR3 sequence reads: CASSFRIRTLLSYEQYF. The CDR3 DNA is TGTGCCAGCAGCTTCCGGATCCGGACTCTACTCTCCTACGAGCAGTACTTC.

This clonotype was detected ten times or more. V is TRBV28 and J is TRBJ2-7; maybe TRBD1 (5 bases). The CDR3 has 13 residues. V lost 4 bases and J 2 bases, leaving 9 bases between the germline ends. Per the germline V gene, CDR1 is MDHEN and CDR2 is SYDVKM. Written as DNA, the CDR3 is TGTGCCAGCAGTTCACAGGCCCCCTACGAGCAGTACTTC. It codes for CASSSQAPYEQYF.

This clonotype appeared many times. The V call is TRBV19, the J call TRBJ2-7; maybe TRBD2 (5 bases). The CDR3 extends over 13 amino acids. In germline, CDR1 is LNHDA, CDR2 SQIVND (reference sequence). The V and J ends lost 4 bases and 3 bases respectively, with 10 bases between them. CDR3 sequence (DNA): TGTGCCAGTAGTACGGGGTGGGGCTACGAGCAGTACTTC. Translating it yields CASSTGWGYEQYF. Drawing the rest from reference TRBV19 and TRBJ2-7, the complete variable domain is DGGITQSPKYLFRKEGQNVTLSCEQNLNHDAMYWYRQDPGQGLRLIYYSQIVNDFQKGDIAEGYSVSREKKESFPLTVTSAQKNPTAFYLCASSTGWGYEQYFGPGTRLTVT.

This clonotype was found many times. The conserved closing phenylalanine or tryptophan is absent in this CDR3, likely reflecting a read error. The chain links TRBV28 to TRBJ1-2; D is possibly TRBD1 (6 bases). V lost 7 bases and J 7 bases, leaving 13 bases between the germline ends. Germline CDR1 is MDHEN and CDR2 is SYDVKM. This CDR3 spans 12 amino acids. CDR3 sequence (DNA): TGTGCCAGCACTGAGGGGGGCTCTGGCTACACCCTC. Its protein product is CASTEGGSGYTL.

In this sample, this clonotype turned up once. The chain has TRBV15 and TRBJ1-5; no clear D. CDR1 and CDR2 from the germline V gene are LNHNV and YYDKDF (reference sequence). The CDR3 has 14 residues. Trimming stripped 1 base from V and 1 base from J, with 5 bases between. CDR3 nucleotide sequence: TGTGCCACCAGCAGAGTCGGCAGCAATCAGCCCCAGCATTTT. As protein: CATSRVGSNQPQHF. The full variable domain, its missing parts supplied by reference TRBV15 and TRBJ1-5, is DAMVIQNPRYQVTQFGKPVTLSCSQTLNHNVMYWYQQKSSQAPKLLFHYYDKDFNNEADTPDNFQSRRPNTSFCFLDIRSPGLGDTAMYLCATSRVGSNQPQHFGDGTRLSIL.